This TCR beta chain came from a study of a mutant IDH1 vaccine in newly diagnosed glioma. As for this clone: Antigen specificity is unknown.

Clones were read by immunoSEQ multiplex PCR, and TCRdb kept only the in-frame ones, dropping some. The table has almost 30,000 clones, 87% seen once. The CDR3 is 15 residues long. CDR1 is SGHNT, CDR2 YYREEE, per germline (reference sequence). The J segment lost 5 bases and the V segment lost 4 bases, leaving 7 bases of the junction unmatched. Documented time point: week 5, during vaccination. Vaccinated patients received 300 ug of mutant IDH1 20-mer peptide per dose, with topical imiquimod. The sequence was collected from a middle-aged woman with glioma. Some clones in this sample may be carry-over from other donors' samples. The starting material was peripheral blood mononuclear cells (PBMCs), obtained from a glioma patient whose treatment included an IDH1 peptide vaccine. The V gene is TRBV5-4, the J gene TRBJ1-5; 9 nucleotides match TRBD1. CDR3 bases: TGTGCCAGCAGCGTGGGACAGGGCCCGTATCAGCCCCAGCATTTT. It encodes CASSVGQGPYQPQHF.